Listed below are T cell receptor beta chains from one sample, sequenced in a study of cytomegalovirus exposure and HLA in healthy donors. The assay was immunoSEQ multiplex PCR, and TCRdb's table has in-frame clones only and misses some. Of around 200,000 clones detected, about 83% appear once; the ten largest clones hold 1.3% to 1.5%. Sequences were obtained from PBMCs. These receptor sequences come from a girl between 5 and 17 years old in good health and CMV-seronegative. Both conserved end residues are part of each CDR3. The order of the fields is J gene, D gene, V gene, clone size, CDR3 protein, CDR3 DNA. D genes are given only for firm matches. Clone size is stated in some rows and not others, as once, few, many or a class when expanded.

TRBJ1-2 TRBD1 TRBV19 NA CASSYEGARGYTF TGTGCCAGTAGTTACGAGGGGGCTCGGGGCTACACCTTC
TRBJ1-1 NA TRBV15 NA CATSRDLPGWTEAFF TGTGCCACCAGCAGAGATCTCCCCGGGTGGACTGAAGCTTTCTTT
TRBJ2-6 NA TRBV6-1 few CASSDIASGANVLTF TGTGCCAGCAGTGACATAGCTTCTGGGGCCAACGTCCTGACTTTC
TRBJ1-1 NA TRBV18 few CASSPSGNTEAFF TGTGCCAGCTCACCTTCCGGGAACACTGAAGCTTTCTTT
TRBJ2-7 TRBD1 TRBV27 once CASSPRQGTAYEQYF TGTGCCAGCAGTCCCCGACAGGGAACCGCCTACGAGCAGTACTTC
TRBJ2-7 TRBD1 TRBV7-9 NA CASSLTGSSYEQYF TGTGCCAGCAGCTTGACAGGGAGCTCCTACGAGCAGTACTTC
TRBJ2-3 NA TRBV5-1 once CASSRQLGDTQYF TGCGCCAGCAGCCGACAGCTCGGTGATACGCAGTATTTT
TRBJ1-2 NA TRBV2 NA CASSETEYGYTF TGTGCCAGCAGTGAAACAGAGTATGGCTACACCTTC
TRBJ2-7 TRBD1 TRBV6-5 few CATLDRAASYEQYF TGTGCCACCCTCGACAGGGCCGCCTCCTACGAGCAGTACTTC
TRBJ2-5 NA TRBV4-2 NA CASSQVSQAAGETQYF TGTGCCAGCAGCCAAGTGTCACAGGCGGCGGGGGAGACCCAGTACTTC
TRBJ1-1 TRBD1 TRBV4-3 NA CASSHLTGGAEAFF TGCGCCAGCAGCCACCTAACAGGGGGCGCTGAAGCTTTCTTT
TRBJ2-2 NA TRBV10-1 NA CASSESGEGELFF TGCGCCAGCAGTGAGTCGGGAGAGGGGGAGCTGTTTTTT
TRBJ2-3 TRBD1 TRBV6-1 NA CASSEAGGKDTQYF TGTGCCAGCAGTGAAGCAGGGGGCAAGGATACGCAGTATTTT
TRBJ2-1 NA TRBV5-1 once CASSPQGSYNEQFF TGCGCCAGCAGCCCTCAGGGCTCCTACAATGAGCAGTTCTTC
TRBJ1-2 NA TRBV29-1 NA CSDSDDSSHIYGYTF TGCAGCGATTCGGACGACAGTTCCCATATCTATGGCTACACCTTC
TRBJ1-2 NA TRBV7-2 NA CASSLDYGRGAYTF TGTGCCAGCAGCTTAGACTATGGCAGGGGCGCCTACACCTTC
TRBJ1-3 NA TRBV30 few CAWVNRGESGNTIYF TGTGCTTGGGTTAACCGCGGGGAGTCTGGAAACACCATATATTTT
TRBJ1-5 NA TRBV28 NA CASSLGNQPQHF TGTGCCAGCAGTCTAGGTAATCAGCCCCAGCATTTT
TRBJ2-3 TRBD2 TRBV13 NA CASSSSVTSSADTQYF TGTGCCAGCAGCTCCTCGGTGACTAGCTCAGCGGATACGCAGTATTTT
TRBJ1-2 TRBD1 TRBV5-1 once CASSTGTEIYGYTF TGCGCCAGCAGCACCGGGACAGAGATATATGGCTACACCTTC